Presented here are 15 T cell receptor beta chains from one specimen sequenced in a study of identical twins. TCRdb used MiXCR to reprocess the 5' RACE reads, holding one entry per CDR3 protein. The table has approximately 530,000 distinct CDR3 sequences, about a fifth seen once. The same sample was also used in a study of yellow fever vaccine responses in identical twins.

The sequenced material came from CD4+ T cells sorted from blood. These receptors originate from a woman aged 18 to 35 in good health.

The chain employs TRBV4-2 and TRBJ2-7, with D tentatively TRBD2 (5 bases). Germline CDR1 and CDR2: LGHNA and YNFKEQ. V gave up 3 bases and J gave up 0 bases, with 12 bases separating them. The CDR3 has 15 residues. The CDR3 sequence is CASSHTSKSSYEQYF. CDR3 in DNA: TGTGCCAGCAGCCATACTAGTAAGTCCTCCTACGAGCAGTACTTC.

Only a few counts were recorded for this clonotype. An end of the junction differs from the germline gene, which may be a read error. The chain is built from TRBV13 and TRBJ1-2; D is undetermined. This CDR3 spans 13 amino acids. From germline, CDR1 is PRHDT and CDR2 FYEKMQ (reference sequence). CDR3 sequence (DNA): TGTGCCAGCAGTATGGGTTCTAAGTATGGCTACACCTTC. Translated: CASSMGSKYGYTF.

The chain recombines TRBV7-9 with TRBJ2-2; unclear D gene. The CDR3 extends over 13 amino acids. Germline loops: CDR1 SEHNR, CDR2 FQNEAQ (reference sequence). The V end was cut by 4 bases, the J end by 5 bases, with 8 bases between. CDR3 amino acids: CASSYQWTGELFF. Written as DNA, the CDR3 is TGTGCCAGCAGCTATCAGTGGACCGGGGAGCTGTTTTTT.

The V and J genes are TRBV12-3 or TRBV12-4 and TRBJ2-1, with TRBD1 identical over 8 bases. The V segment lost 11 bases and the J segment 0 bases; nucleotides outside the gene matches: 9. This CDR3 contains 15 residues. The CDR3 loop is CAGGQGASSYNEQFF. In DNA form, the CDR3 reads TGTGCCGGGGGCCAGGGGGCAAGCTCCTACAATGAGCAGTTCTTC.

This sequence joins TRBV7-2 and TRBJ2-2; D possibly corresponds to TRBD2 (6 bases). Germline values: CDR1 SGHTA, CDR2 FQGNSA. V gave up 4 bases and J gave up 3 bases, with 15 bases separating them. This CDR3 is 16 amino acids long. The CDR3 DNA follows: TGTGCCAGCAGCTCCTTATCTAGCGTCTACACCGGGGAGCTGTTTTTT. Protein: CASSSLSSVYTGELFF.

This clonotype came up once. This chain connects TRBV18 to TRBJ2-1, with 8 bases that match TRBD1. The CDR3 is made up of 16 amino acids. Losses at the gene ends were 0 bases for V and 2 bases for J; bases not matched to a gene: 3. Per the germline V gene, CDR1 is KGHSH and CDR2 is LQKENI. In nucleotides, the CDR3 is TGTGCCAGCTCACCACCTGACAGGGGACCCTACAATGAGCAGTTCTTC. Translation: CASSPPDRGPYNEQFF.

The CDR3 loop is CARDRHNQPQHF. The DNA for the CDR3 is TGTGCCAGGGACAGGCACAATCAGCCCCAGCATTTT. The chain has TRBV12-3 or TRBV12-4 and TRBJ1-5; 7 bases match TRBD1. This CDR3 is 12 amino acids long. V shed 9 bases, J shed 3 bases, and the junction held 2 bases outside the gene matches.

This chain connects TRBV10-2 to TRBJ2-5; TRBD1 matches 8 bases. V shed 2 bases and J 4 bases; nucleotides not matched to a gene: 6. The CDR3 consists of 15 residues. Per germline, CDR1 WSHSY and CDR2 SAAADI. DNA of the CDR3: TGCGCCAGCAGTGAGCAGGGGGCCTCTTCAGAGACCCAGTACTTC. Its protein product is CASSEQGASSETQYF.

The CDR3 is CASRTGLGNTEAFF. CDR3 sequence (DNA): TGTGCCAGCAGGACGGGACTTGGCAACACTGAAGCTTTCTTT. The chain combines TRBV6-1 with TRBJ1-1, with D tentatively TRBD1 (5 bases). The V end was cut by 6 bases, the J end by 2 bases, with 13 bases between. The CDR3 runs to 14 residues. The germline V gene encodes CDR1 MNHNS and CDR2 SASEGT.

The rearrangement links TRBV7-6 to TRBJ2-1, with 9 bases matching TRBD2. The CDR3 totals 16 residues. Germline V gives CDR1 SGHVS, CDR2 FNYEAQ. The J segment lost 9 bases and the V segment lost 1 base, leaving 10 bases of the junction unmatched. CDR3 in amino acids: CASSLGTLAGKGEQFF. CDR3 in DNA: TGTGCCAGCAGCTTAGGGACCCTAGCGGGAAAGGGTGAGCAGTTCTTC.

This clonotype turned up a few times. The chain has TRBV6-1 and TRBJ1-4, with unresolved D. Germline CDR1 reads MNHNS; CDR2 reads SASEGT. The CDR3 totals 15 residues. The V end was cut by 5 bases, the J end by 0 bases, with 10 bases between. CDR3 DNA sequence: TGTGCCAGCAGTATTCGCCAGCCAACTAATGAAAAACTGTTTTTT. This codes for CASSIRQPTNEKLFF.

The rearrangement uses TRBV12-3 or TRBV12-4 and TRBJ2-3, with 12 bases that match TRBD2. CDR3 size: 15 residues. The V segment lost 7 bases and the J segment 0 bases; nucleotides outside the gene matches: 2. This CDR3 reads CASKTSGGSTDTQYF. The CDR3 bases are TGTGCCAGCAAAACTAGCGGGGGGAGCACAGATACGCAGTATTTT.

This clonotype was counted between two and nine times. The chain is built from TRBV28 and TRBJ2-7; 14 positions match TRBD2. The CDR3 sequence is 16 residues long. V dropped 2 bases and J dropped 9; count of bases not matched to a gene: 9. Per the germline V gene, CDR1 is MDHEN and CDR2 is SYDVKM. CDR3 residues: CASSLLLGTSGRGQYF. In DNA form, the CDR3 reads TGTGCCAGCAGTTTACTACTAGGGACTAGCGGGAGAGGGCAGTACTTC.

The chain links TRBV15 to TRBJ2-1, with 9 positions matching TRBD2. Trimming took 5 bases from V and 5 from J; bases not matched to a gene: 10. CDR1 and CDR2 from the germline V gene are LNHNV and YYDKDF (reference sequence). The CDR3 extends over 16 amino acids. CDR3 sequence reads: CATSESRGLANNEQFF. CDR3 in DNA: TGTGCCACCAGCGAAAGCCGGGGACTAGCCAACAATGAGCAGTTCTTC.

CDR3 bases: TGTGCCACCAGCAGGAGGGCAGGGGGACAAGACAATGAGCAGTTCTTC. This encodes CATSRRAGGQDNEQFF. The gene calls are TRBV15 and TRBJ2-1; 7 nucleotides align to TRBD1. J lost 5 bases, V lost 3 bases, and 10 bases had no gene match. The CDR3 spans 16 residues. Germline loops: CDR1 LNHNV, CDR2 YYDKDF (reference sequence).